This T cell receptor beta chain was profiled in a study of cytomegalovirus exposure and HLA in healthy donors. The study's findings and limits: In a later analysis, specific HLA alleles were associated with 15,000 to 20,000 TCR beta sequences at a 0.05 false discovery rate.

The PCR made use of 60 Vbeta and 13 Jbeta primers. Repertoires were generated with immunoSEQ multiplex PCR, while TCRdb's copy carries only in-frame clones and drops some. This sample yields about 130,000 clones, of which about 8.5% are seen a single time; approximately 5% belongs to the top ten. Per the germline V gene, CDR1 is SNHLY and CDR2 is FYNNEI. The V end was cut by 10 bases, the J end by 9 bases, with 16 bases between. The CDR3 is made up of 12 amino acids. A remark on this clone: Its antigen is unknown.

This TCR was sampled from a man aged 35 to 55 in good health and CMV-seronegative. Sequencing was done on a sample of PBMCs. V and J are TRBV2 and TRBJ2-1, with D unclear. The CDR3 here is CATRGSPGEQFF. The CDR3 coding sequence is TGTGCCACCCGAGGATCCCCGGGTGAGCAGTTCTTC. Full variable domain (rest looked up from reference TRBV2 and TRBJ2-1): EPEVTQTPSHQVTQMGQEVILRCVPISNHLYFYWYRQILGQKVEFLVSFYNNEISEKSEIFDDQFSVERPDGSNFTLKIRSTKLEDSAMYFCATRGSPGEQFFGPGTRLTVL.